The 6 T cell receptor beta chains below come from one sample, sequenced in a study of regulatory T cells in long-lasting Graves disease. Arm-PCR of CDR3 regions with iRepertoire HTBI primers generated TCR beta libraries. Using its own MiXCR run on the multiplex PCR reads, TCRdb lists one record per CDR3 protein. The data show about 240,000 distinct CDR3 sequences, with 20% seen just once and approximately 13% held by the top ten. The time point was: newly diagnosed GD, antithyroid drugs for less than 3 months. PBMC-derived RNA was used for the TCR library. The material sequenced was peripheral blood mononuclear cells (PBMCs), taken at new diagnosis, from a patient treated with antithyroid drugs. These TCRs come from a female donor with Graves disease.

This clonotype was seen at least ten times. CDR3 in amino acids: CASRPDRSVTGELFF. Written as DNA, the CDR3 is TGTGCCAGCAGGCCGGACAGGTCGGTCACCGGGGAGCTGTTTTTT. The chain uses TRBV6-1 and TRBJ2-2; 7 bases align to TRBD1. The CDR3 consists of 15 residues. The V gene's germline CDR1 is MNHNS and CDR2 SASEGT. Trimming at V came to 6 bases and at J to 4 bases, leaving 8 bases not matched to a gene.

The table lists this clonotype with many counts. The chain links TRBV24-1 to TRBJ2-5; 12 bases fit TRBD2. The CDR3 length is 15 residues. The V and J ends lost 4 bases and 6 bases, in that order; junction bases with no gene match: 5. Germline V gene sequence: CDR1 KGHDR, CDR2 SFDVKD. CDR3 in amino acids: CATSDQGLAGKTQYF. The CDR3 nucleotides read TGTGCCACCAGTGACCAAGGACTAGCGGGGAAGACCCAGTACTTC.

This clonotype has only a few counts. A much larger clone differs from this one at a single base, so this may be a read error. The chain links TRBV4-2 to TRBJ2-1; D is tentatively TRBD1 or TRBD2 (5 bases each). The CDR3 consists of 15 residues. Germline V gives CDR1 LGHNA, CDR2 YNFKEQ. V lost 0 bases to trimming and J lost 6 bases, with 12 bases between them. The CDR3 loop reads CASSQEPYGGNEQFF. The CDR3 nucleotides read TGTGCCAGCAGCCAAGAACCCTATGGGGGCAATGAGCAGTTCTTC.

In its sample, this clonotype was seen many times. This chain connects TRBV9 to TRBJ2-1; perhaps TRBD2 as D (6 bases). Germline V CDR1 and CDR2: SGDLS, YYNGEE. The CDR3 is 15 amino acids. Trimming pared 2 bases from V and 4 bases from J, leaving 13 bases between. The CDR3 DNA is TGTGCCAGCAGCGTGGGGGAGGCACCTTACAATGAGCAGTTCTTC. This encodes CASSVGEAPYNEQFF.

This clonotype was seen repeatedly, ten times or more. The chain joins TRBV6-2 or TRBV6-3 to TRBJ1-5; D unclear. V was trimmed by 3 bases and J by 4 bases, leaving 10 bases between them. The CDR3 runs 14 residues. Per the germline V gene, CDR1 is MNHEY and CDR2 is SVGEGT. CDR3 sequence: CASSYVKGNQPQHF. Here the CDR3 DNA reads TGTGCCAGCAGTTATGTGAAGGGAAATCAGCCCCAGCATTTT.

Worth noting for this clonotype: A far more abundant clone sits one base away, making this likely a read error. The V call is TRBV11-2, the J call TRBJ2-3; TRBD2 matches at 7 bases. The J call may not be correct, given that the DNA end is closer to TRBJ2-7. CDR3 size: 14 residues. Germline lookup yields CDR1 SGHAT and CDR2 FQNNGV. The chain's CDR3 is CASSDTAGVYEQYF. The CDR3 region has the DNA TGTGCCAGCAGCGACACGGCGGGAGTCTACGAGCAGTACTTC.